Described below is a single T cell receptor (beta chain) sequence and its context. Antigen unknown. Profiled with immunoSEQ multiplex PCR; TCRdb holds only in-frame clones, not every one. The sample includes around 700,000 clones, about 78% of them seen just once. Trimming removed 5 bases from V and 1 base from J, with 12 bases in between. The CDR3 is 15 amino acids. Germline V gene sequence: CDR1 MNHEY, CDR2 SVGAGI. The sample comes from a study of shared clonotypes between healthy human individuals. General observations from the study: Estimated richness was generally greater in naive than memory subsets.

Those who donated were healthy HIV-negative adults, with no recent acute infections or vaccinations reported. Those who donated, Caucasian adults without exception, all lived in Nashville, Tennessee. The rearrangement links TRBV6-5 to TRBJ2-1, with D possibly being TRBD2 (6 bases). The clonotype comes from a woman aged 30 to 39 in good health. The sample comprised memory CD4+ T cells sorted from blood. Regarding subset: CD45RA-negative fraction. CDR3 nucleotides: TGTGCCAGCAGTCGGAGCGGGTTGTCCTACAATGAGCAGTTCTTC. Translating gives CASSRSGLSYNEQFF.